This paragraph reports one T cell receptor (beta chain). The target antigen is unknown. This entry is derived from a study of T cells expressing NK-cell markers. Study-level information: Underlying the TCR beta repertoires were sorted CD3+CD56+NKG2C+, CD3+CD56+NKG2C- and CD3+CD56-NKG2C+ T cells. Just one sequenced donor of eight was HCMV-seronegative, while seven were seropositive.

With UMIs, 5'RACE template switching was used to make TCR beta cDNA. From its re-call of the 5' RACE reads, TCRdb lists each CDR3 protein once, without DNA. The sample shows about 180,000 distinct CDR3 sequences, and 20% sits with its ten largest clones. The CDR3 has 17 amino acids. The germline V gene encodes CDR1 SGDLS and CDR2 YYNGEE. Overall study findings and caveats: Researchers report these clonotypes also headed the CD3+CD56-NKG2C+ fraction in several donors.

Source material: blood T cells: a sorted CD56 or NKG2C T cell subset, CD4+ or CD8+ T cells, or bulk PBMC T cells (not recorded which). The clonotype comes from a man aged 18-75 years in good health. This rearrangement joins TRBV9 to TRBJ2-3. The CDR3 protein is CASSVGHTGASTDTQYF.